The entry below describes one TCR beta chain. The antigen remains undetermined. Germline loops: CDR1 SQVTM, CDR2 ANQGSEA. The CDR3 totals 12 residues. Trimming removed 6 bases at V and 3 bases at J, with 11 bases between. The lymph nodes were axillary draining lymph nodes from breast cancer patients. Using its own MiXCR run on the multiplex PCR reads, TCRdb lists one record per CDR3 protein. The sample consists of 150,000 to 200,000 distinct CDR3 sequences, 33% of them appearing once. These data come from a study of breast tumors, draining lymph nodes, adjacent tissues. Findings and limits, study-wide: Tumor repertoires ranked between lymph nodes and nontumor tissue in diversity, with V and J gene preferences. The lymph node origin of tumor T cells was framed as consistent with a hypothesis, not demonstrated. Data fit most tumor T cells coming from lymph node, expanding in tumor.

Sequencing was performed on axillary lymph node tissue. The rearrangement links TRBV29-1 to TRBJ1-1; D possibly corresponds to TRBD1 (5 bases). The sequence came from a female donor with breast cancer. Some clones in this sample may be carry-over from other donors' samples. The CDR3 region is CSVWGVYTEAFF. The DNA of the CDR3 is TGCAGCGTCTGGGGGGTCTACACTGAAGCTTTCTTT.